The 26 T cell receptor beta chains in this list originate from one sample, sequenced in a study of T cell responses to AZD1222 COVID-19 vaccine. Measured with immunoSEQ multiplex PCR; TCRdb has only the in-frame clones, and not every one. The sample holds 150,000 or so clones, 90% to 95% seen once. Here the sequenced sample was peripheral blood, taken on day 0 of AZD1222 vaccination. These receptors were taken from an adult in good health.

V gene TRBV13 combines with J gene TRBJ2-1, with a possible D match to TRBD2 (6 bases). The germline V gene has CDR1 PRHDT and CDR2 FYEKMQ (reference sequence). Trimming left V 8 bases short and J 4 bases short, with 21 bases between. The CDR3 is 16 residues long. CDR3 region: CASFLPGTLKYNEQFF. The CDR3 DNA reads TGTGCCAGCTTTCTTCCCGGGACTCTTAAGTACAATGAGCAGTTCTTC.

V and J are TRBV14 and TRBJ1-2; no firm D call. Trimming took 0 bases from V and 5 from J, leaving 7 bases between them. The CDR3 length is 13 residues. Germline CDR1 SGHDN, CDR2 FVKESK. CDR3 amino acids: CASSQEPGYGYTF. CDR3 bases: TGTGCCAGCAGCCAAGAACCGGGGTATGGCTACACCTTC.

J is TRBJ2-2 and V is TRBV7-3; the D gene could be TRBD1 or TRBD2 (7 bases each). Trimming took off 0 bases at V and 3 bases at J, with 11 bases between the two ends. Germline V gives CDR1 SGHTA, CDR2 FQGTGA. The CDR3 runs to 16 residues. The CDR3 coding sequence is TGTGCCAGCAGCTTAACGGGGGGGACAGACACCGGGGAGCTGTTTTTT. Amino acids: CASSLTGGTDTGELFF.

The V gene is TRBV5-8, the J gene TRBJ2-2; 8 bases agree with TRBD2. The CDR3 contains 17 residues. After removal of 6 bases from V and 3 bases from J, the junction contained 13 bases not matched to a gene. From germline, CDR1 is SGHTS and CDR2 YDEGEE. The CDR3 loop is CASTLPGGTPDTGELFF. The CDR3 DNA reads as TGTGCCAGCACCCTACCGGGGGGGACTCCTGACACCGGGGAGCTGTTTTTT.

The chain has TRBV6-4 and TRBJ2-3; 10 bases align to TRBD2. The CDR3 has 15 amino acids. V gave up 5 bases and J gave up 2 bases; unmatched junction bases: 4. CDR1 is MRHNA, CDR2 SNTAGT, per germline. The chain's CDR3 is CASSRAGGITDTQYF. CDR3 coding DNA: TGTGCCAGCAGTCGAGCGGGGGGGATCACAGATACGCAGTATTTT.

In this sample, this clone turned up once. This chain uses TRBV7-9 with TRBJ2-3; D tentatively fits TRBD1 or TRBD2 (6 bases each). The CDR3 extends over 12 amino acids. Trimming left V 7 bases short and J 6 bases short, with 11 bases between. Looked up from germline, CDR1 is SEHNR and CDR2 is FQNEAQ (reference sequence). The CDR3 nucleotides read TGTGCCAGCAAGGAAGGGGGGGATACGCAGTATTTT. This gives the protein CASKEGGDTQYF.

The genes are TRBV6-4 and TRBJ2-1; 16 bases map to TRBD2. Germline-derived CDR1 and CDR2 are MRHNA and SNTAGT. V was clipped by 8 bases and J by 9 bases; unmatched bases: 1. The length of the CDR3 is 13 residues. CDR3 amino acids: CASGTSGGGEQFF. CDR3 bases: TGTGCCAGCGGGACTAGCGGGGGGGGTGAGCAGTTCTTC.

This chain uses TRBV6-5 with TRBJ1-2; D unresolved. V lost 3 bases and J 6 bases, leaving 11 bases between the germline ends. This CDR3 is 13 amino acids long. Germline assignment: CDR1 MNHEY and CDR2 SVGAGI. The CDR3 is CASSYGQIDGYTF. CDR3 bases: TGTGCCAGCAGTTATGGGCAGATCGATGGCTACACCTTC.

This rearrangement joins TRBV6-5 to TRBJ1-2; 7 bases agree with TRBD1. Germline values: CDR1 MNHEY, CDR2 SVGAGI. The CDR3 runs 15 residues. V lost 0 bases, J lost 4 bases, and 5 bases stayed unmatched. The CDR3 is CASSYSRQGVYGYTF. CDR3 bases: TGTGCCAGCAGTTACTCGAGACAGGGTGTCTATGGCTACACCTTC.

This sequence joins TRBV9 and TRBJ2-2, with 13 bases fitting TRBD2. V was pared by 3 bases and J by 5 bases, with 7 bases of the junction left unmatched. From germline, CDR1 is SGDLS and CDR2 YYNGEE. The CDR3 sequence is 17 residues long. The chain's CDR3 is CASSEGTSGIVTGELFF. The DNA of the CDR3 is TGTGCCAGCAGCGAGGGGACTAGCGGGATTGTAACCGGGGAGCTGTTTTTT.

This chain connects TRBV6-2 or TRBV6-3 to TRBJ1-1; D gene ambiguous. Germline V gene sequence: CDR1 MNHEY, CDR2 SVGEGT. The CDR3 is 11 residues long. V was clipped by 1 base and J by 11 bases, with 8 bases between them. Here the CDR3 reads CASSYWAGAFF. In DNA form, the CDR3 reads TGTGCCAGCAGTTACTGGGCTGGGGCTTTCTTT.

V and J are TRBV19 and TRBJ1-2; perhaps TRBD1 as D (5 bases). Germline CDR1 reads LNHDA; CDR2 reads SQIVND (reference sequence). V was clipped by 3 bases and J by 4 bases, with 12 bases between them. The CDR3 is made up of 14 amino acids. The CDR3 sequence: CASSMGGGIYGYTF. CDR3 in DNA: TGTGCCAGTAGTATGGGTGGGGGGATCTATGGCTACACCTTC.

This chain links TRBV6-5 with TRBJ1-2; no firm D call. V was shortened by 10 bases and J by 1 base, with 16 bases between the two germline ends. This CDR3 region has 14 residues. Germline V lookup: CDR1 MNHEY, CDR2 SVGAGI. The CDR3 sequence: CATTSRKINYGYTF. The CDR3 DNA sequence: TGTGCCACCACAAGCAGGAAGATTAACTATGGCTACACCTTC.

The gene calls are TRBV19 and TRBJ1-2, with TRBD1 matching over 8 bases. Unmatched junction bases numbered 8, after V lost 7 bases and J lost 4 bases. Germline V lookup: CDR1 LNHDA, CDR2 SQIVND (reference sequence). The CDR3 consists of 14 residues. The DNA of the CDR3 is TGTGCCAGTAATCAGAACAGGGGGACCTATGGCTACACCTTC. As protein: CASNQNRGTYGYTF.

The genes are TRBV6-5 and TRBJ1-6; 8 nucleotides line up with TRBD1. This CDR3 is 15 amino acids long. With V trimmed by 6 bases and J by 9 bases, 10 bases remained unmatched. Germline V gene lookup returns CDR1 MNHEY and CDR2 SVGAGI. CDR3 region: CASSLEGTGLSPLHF. The CDR3 nucleotides read TGTGCCAGCAGCCTCGAAGGGACAGGACTTTCACCCCTCCACTTT.

Points on this clone: Different DNA sequences within this sample yield the same CDR3. V usage is TRBV19 and J usage is TRBJ2-7, with D unclear. Per the germline V gene, CDR1 is LNHDA and CDR2 is SQIVND (reference sequence). The CDR3 totals 14 residues. V was pared by 1 base and J by 0 bases, with 7 bases between. The CDR3 nucleotides read TGTGCCAGTAGTATAGCAGGCTCCTCCTACGAGCAGTACTTC. This sequence encodes CASSIAGSSYEQYF.

This clone has just a few counts. This chain links TRBV7-9 with TRBJ2-2, with 9 bases identical to TRBD2. The CDR3 is made up of 18 amino acids. Germline CDR1 SEHNR, CDR2 FQNEAQ (reference sequence). Germline trimming cut 5 bases from V and 0 bases from J; bases unmatched to any gene: 10. CDR3 protein: CASSPLAGANANTGELFF. CDR3 sequence (DNA): TGTGCCAGCAGCCCGTTAGCGGGGGCCAATGCGAACACCGGGGAGCTGTTTTTT.

This clone was picked up a small number of times. V and J are TRBV5-4 and TRBJ1-6, with 8 bases that match TRBD1. Losses at the gene ends were 3 bases for V and 8 bases for J; bases not matched to a gene: 10. CDR3 length equals 16 residues. Germline CDR1 SGHNT, CDR2 YYREEE (reference sequence). CDR3 protein: CASSSKWQGADSPLHF. The CDR3 DNA reads as TGTGCCAGCAGCTCCAAGTGGCAGGGGGCGGATTCACCCCTCCACTTT.

This clone has more than one count but fewer than ten. The chain recombines TRBV9 with TRBJ2-2; maybe TRBD2 (5 bases). Per the germline V gene, CDR1 is SGDLS and CDR2 is YYNGEE. V lost 1 base and J 1 base, leaving 11 bases between the germline ends. The CDR3 is 16 residues long. CDR3 region: CASSVLVSVNTGELFF. The DNA of the CDR3 is TGTGCCAGCAGCGTACTAGTTAGCGTGAACACCGGGGAGCTGTTTTTT.

This clone was detected only once. The genes are TRBV7-3 and TRBJ2-2; 8 bases are shared with TRBD1. There are 16 residues in the CDR3. The ends lost 3 bases at V and 0 bases at J; junction bases unmatched: 3. Looked up from germline, CDR1 is SGHTA and CDR2 is FQGTGA. Written as DNA, the CDR3 is TGTGCCAGCAGCTTGGTACAGGGGGCGAACACCGGGGAGCTGTTTTTT. Residues: CASSLVQGANTGELFF. The variable domain in full, completed from reference TRBV7-3 and TRBJ2-2, reads GAGVSQTPSNKVTEKGKYVELRCDPISGHTALYWYRQSLGQGPEFLIYFQGTGAADDSGLPNDRFFAVRPEGSVSTLKIQRTERGDSAVYLCASSLVQGANTGELFFGEGSRLTVL.

The chain carries TRBV7-6 and TRBJ2-3; D gene unclear. Per germline, CDR1 SGHVS and CDR2 FNYEAQ. Trimming took 4 bases from V and 0 from J, leaving 11 bases between them. The CDR3 totals 15 residues. This CDR3 reads CASSYTVGSTDTQYF. The CDR3 bases are TGTGCCAGCAGCTACACAGTTGGGAGCACAGATACGCAGTATTTT.

The J gene is TRBJ2-7, the V gene TRBV7-2; 12 positions agree with TRBD1. With 8 bases clipped from V and 4 bases from J, the junction kept 6 bases outside the gene matches. Germline assignment: CDR1 SGHTA and CDR2 FQGNSA. The CDR3 spans 14 residues. CDR3 nucleotides: TGTGCCAGCCGAAGGGACAGGGGGCAATACGAGCAGTACTTC. Residues: CASRRDRGQYEQYF.

This chain links TRBV3-1 (or the pseudogene TRBV3-2) with TRBJ2-1; possible D gene TRBD1, 6 bases. The CDR3 runs to 14 residues. Looked up from germline, CDR1 is LGHDT and CDR2 is YNNKEL (reference sequence). V gave up 4 bases and J gave up 1 base, with 8 bases separating them. The CDR3 is CASSRGGSYNEQFF. The CDR3, as DNA: TGTGCCAGCAGCCGAGGGGGATCCTACAATGAGCAGTTCTTC.

This chain uses TRBV19 with TRBJ2-1, with TRBD1 identical over 10 bases. CDR1 LNHDA and CDR2 SQIVND come from the germline V gene (reference sequence). The CDR3 contains 15 residues. V gave up 4 bases and J gave up 4 bases; unmatched junction bases: 4. Here the CDR3 reads CASSTGTGAYNEQFF. DNA for the CDR3: TGTGCCAGTAGTACCGGGACAGGGGCTTACAATGAGCAGTTCTTC.

The genes are TRBV5-1 and TRBJ1-2, with TRBD1 as a possible D gene (5 bases). The CDR3 length is 15 residues. Germline V gene data show CDR1 as SGHRS and CDR2 as YFSETQ. Trimming removed 4 bases from V and 4 bases from J, with 17 bases in between. Here the CDR3 reads CASSRGSRGFYGYTF. In nucleotides, the CDR3 is TGCGCCAGCAGCCGAGGGTCGCGGGGGTTCTATGGCTACACCTTC.

The genes are TRBV24-1 and TRBJ2-1, with TRBD2 matching over 13 bases. With V trimmed by 3 bases and J by 9 bases, 10 bases remained unmatched. This CDR3 has 17 amino acids. Germline V gives CDR1 KGHDR, CDR2 SFDVKD. The CDR3 region has the DNA TGTGCCACCAGTGATGACACGACTAGCGGGAGGAGACGTGAGCAGTTCTTC. Residues: CATSDDTTSGRRREQFF.